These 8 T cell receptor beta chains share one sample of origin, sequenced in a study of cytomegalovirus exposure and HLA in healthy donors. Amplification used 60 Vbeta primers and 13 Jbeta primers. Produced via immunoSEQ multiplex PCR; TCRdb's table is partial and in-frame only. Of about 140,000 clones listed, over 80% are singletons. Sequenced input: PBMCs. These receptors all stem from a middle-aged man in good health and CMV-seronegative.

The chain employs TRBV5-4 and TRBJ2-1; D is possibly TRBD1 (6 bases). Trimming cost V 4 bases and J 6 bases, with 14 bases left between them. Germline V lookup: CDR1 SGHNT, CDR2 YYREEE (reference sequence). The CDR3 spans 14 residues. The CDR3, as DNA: TGTGCCAGCAGCCTGCCAGGGGCAAGCAATGAGCAGTTCTTC. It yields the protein CASSLPGASNEQFF.

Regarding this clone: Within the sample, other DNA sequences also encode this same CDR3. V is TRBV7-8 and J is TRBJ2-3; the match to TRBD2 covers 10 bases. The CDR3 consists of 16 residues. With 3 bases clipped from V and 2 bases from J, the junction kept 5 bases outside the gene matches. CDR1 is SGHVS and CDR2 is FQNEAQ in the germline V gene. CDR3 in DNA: TGTGCCAGCAGCTTTCGAGCGGGAGGGAACACAGATACGCAGTATTTT. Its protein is CASSFRAGGNTDTQYF.

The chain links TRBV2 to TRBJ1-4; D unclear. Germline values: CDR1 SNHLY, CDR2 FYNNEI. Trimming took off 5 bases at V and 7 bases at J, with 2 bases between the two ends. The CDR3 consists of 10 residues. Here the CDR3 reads CASSLEKLFF. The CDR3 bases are TGTGCCAGCAGTCTTGAAAAACTGTTTTTT.

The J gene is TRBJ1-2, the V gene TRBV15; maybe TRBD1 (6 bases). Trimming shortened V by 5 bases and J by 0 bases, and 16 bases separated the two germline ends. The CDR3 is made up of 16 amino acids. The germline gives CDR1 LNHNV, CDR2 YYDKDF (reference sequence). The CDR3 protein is CATSGGLKGANYGYTF. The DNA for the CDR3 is TGTGCCACCAGCGGTGGGTTAAAGGGGGCTAACTATGGCTACACCTTC.

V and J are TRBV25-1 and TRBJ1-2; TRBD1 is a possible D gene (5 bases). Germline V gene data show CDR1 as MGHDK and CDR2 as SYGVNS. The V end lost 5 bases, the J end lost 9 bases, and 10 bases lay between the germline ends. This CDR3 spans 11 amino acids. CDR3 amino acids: CASSRQGRYTF. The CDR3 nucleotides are TGTGCCAGCAGTAGGCAGGGTCGCTACACCTTC.

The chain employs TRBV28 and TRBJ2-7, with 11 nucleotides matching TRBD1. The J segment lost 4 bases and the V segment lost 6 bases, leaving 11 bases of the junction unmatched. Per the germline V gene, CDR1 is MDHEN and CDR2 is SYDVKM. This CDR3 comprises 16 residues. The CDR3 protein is CASRPMDRGLNYEQYF. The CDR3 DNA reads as TGTGCCAGCAGACCTATGGACAGGGGGCTGAATTACGAGCAGTACTTC.

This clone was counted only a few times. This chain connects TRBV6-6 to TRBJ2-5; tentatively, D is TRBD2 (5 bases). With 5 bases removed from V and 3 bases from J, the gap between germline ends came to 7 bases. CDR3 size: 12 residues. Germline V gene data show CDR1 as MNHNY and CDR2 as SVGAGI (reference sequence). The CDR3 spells CASSNGEETQYF. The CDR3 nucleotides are TGTGCCAGCAGTAACGGGGAAGAGACCCAGTACTTC.

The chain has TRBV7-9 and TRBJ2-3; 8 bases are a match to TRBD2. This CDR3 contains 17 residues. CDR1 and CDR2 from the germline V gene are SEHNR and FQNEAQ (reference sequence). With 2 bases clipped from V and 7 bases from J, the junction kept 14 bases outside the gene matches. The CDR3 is CASSLRPRGSGIHTQYF. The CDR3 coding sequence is TGTGCCAGCAGCTTACGGCCCCGGGGTAGCGGGATACATACGCAGTATTTT.